Listed below are T cell receptor beta chains from one sample, sequenced in a study of T cell responses to AZD1222 COVID-19 vaccine. This table comes from immunoSEQ multiplex PCR, and its TCRdb copy is limited to in-frame clones, with some not included. Among some 100,000 clones listed, roughly nine tenths were seen once. The input for sequencing was peripheral blood, taken 28 days after the second AZD1222 dose. These receptors were obtained from an adult who received the AZD1222 COVID-19 vaccine. CDR3s include the opening cysteine and the closing phenylalanine or tryptophan. The D gene is left open where the match is weak. Only some rows state a clone size, as once, few, many or a class for expanded clones.

TRBJ1-2,-,TRBD1,TRBV7-2,CASRSGQGNYGYTF,TGTGCCAGCAGATCCGGACAGGGTAACTATGGCTACACCTTC
TRBJ1-5,-,-,TRBV21-1,CASSKGQGNQPQHF,TGTGCCAGCAGCAAAGGACAGGGCAATCAGCCCCAGCATTTT
TRBJ1-6,-,TRBD1,TRBV27,CASSFGTTGLNSPLHF,TGTGCCAGCAGTTTTGGGACGACAGGGTTGAATTCACCCCTCCACTTT
TRBJ1-1,-,-,TRBV11-1,CASSSRRVTEAFF,TGTGCCAGCAGCTCACGCAGGGTAACTGAAGCTTTCTTT
TRBJ1-5,-,-,TRBV10-3,CAISEKGLRENQPQHF,TGTGCCATCAGTGAGAAGGGACTCAGGGAAAATCAGCCCCAGCATTTT
TRBJ1-4,-,TRBD1,TRBV6-5,CASRRGPENEKLFF,TGTGCCAGCAGAAGGGGGCCCGAAAATGAAAAACTGTTTTTT
TRBJ2-1,-,-,TRBV7-9,CASSLEVFFASYNEQFF,TGTGCCAGCAGCTTAGAAGTCTTCTTCGCCTCCTACAATGAGCAGTTCTTC
TRBJ2-7,-,-,TRBV5-1,CASSVGPQSSEQYF,TGCGCCAGCAGCGTAGGACCCCAATCCTCCGAGCAGTACTTC
TRBJ2-1,-,TRBD2,TRBV6-4,CASSEGTSGYNEQFF,TGTGCCAGCAGTGAAGGGACTAGCGGTTACAATGAGCAGTTCTTC
TRBJ2-5,-,TRBD2,TRBV4-3,CASSQDTLAGGTQETQYF,TGCGCCAGCAGCCAAGACACTTTAGCGGGGGGTACACAAGAGACCCAGTACTTC
TRBJ2-1,once,-,TRBV4-2,CASSPSPWRASRGLNEQFF,TGTGCCAGCAGCCCGTCCCCGTGGAGGGCGAGCCGGGGTCTGAATGAGCAGTTCTTC
TRBJ2-7,-,TRBD1,TRBV5-1,CASSRGQGVYEQYF,TGCGCCAGCAGCAGGGGACAGGGGGTCTACGAGCAGTACTTC
TRBJ1-2,-,-,TRBV29-1,CSVEEDNYNGYTF,TGCAGCGTTGAAGAAGACAACTATAATGGCTACACCTTC
TRBJ1-3,-,-,TRBV5-6,CASSLKTLSSGNTIYF,TGTGCCAGCAGCTTGAAGACGCTAAGCTCTGGAAACACCATATATTTT
TRBJ1-1,-,-,TRBV30,CAWSGQPNTEAFF,TGTGCCTGGAGCGGACAGCCGAACACTGAAGCTTTCTTT
TRBJ2-7,-,-,TRBV5-4,CASSLTLEKQLYEQYF,TGTGCCAGCAGCCTTACCCTCGAAAAACAACTTTACGAGCAGTACTTC
TRBJ1-1,-,-,TRBV27,CASSFRGQNTEAFF,TGTGCCAGCAGTTTTCGGGGACAGAACACTGAAGCTTTCTTT
TRBJ1-4,-,TRBD1,TRBV28,CASSLTFGTGLNEKLFF,TGTGCCAGCAGTCTCACTTTCGGGACAGGCCTTAATGAAAAACTGTTTTTT
TRBJ2-7,-,TRBD1,TRBV5-8,CASSPGQGVSYEQYF,TGTGCCAGCAGCCCCGGACAGGGGGTAAGCTACGAGCAGTACTTC
TRBJ2-7,-,-,TRBV11-2,CASSLPSSYEQYF,TGTGCCAGCAGCTTACCATCCTCCTACGAGCAGTACTTC
TRBJ2-3,-,-,TRBV21-1,CASSMARTSESTDTQYF,TGTGCCAGCAGCATGGCTCGGACTAGCGAGAGCACAGATACGCAGTATTTT
TRBJ1-5,once,-,TRBV2,CASRGTEYQPQHF,TGTGCCAGCAGGGGGACGGAATATCAGCCCCAGCATTTT
TRBJ1-4,-,-,TRBV7-9,CASSHSLEEKLFF,TGTGCCAGCAGCCACTCCCTTGAGGAAAAACTGTTTTTT
TRBJ2-4,-,TRBD2,TRBV15,CATRLAGRDIQYF,TGTGCCACCCGACTAGCGGGACGGGACATTCAGTACTTC
TRBJ2-3,-,TRBD1,TRBV7-9,CASSLYGSSRTGTSDTQYF,TGTGCCAGCAGCTTATATGGTAGCTCGAGGACAGGTACCTCAGATACGCAGTATTTT
TRBJ1-1,-,-,TRBV28,CASSFPSLGVTEAFF,TGTGCCAGCAGTTTCCCCTCATTGGGTGTGACTGAAGCTTTCTTT
TRBJ1-5,-,-,TRBV6-6,CASSWNQGSQPQHF,TGTGCCAGCAGTTGGAATCAGGGTAGCCAGCCCCAGCATTTT
TRBJ2-3,-,-,TRBV11-3,CASSSHRGTDTQYF,TGTGCCAGCAGCTCCCACAGGGGCACAGATACGCAGTATTTT
TRBJ2-5,-,TRBD1,TRBV10-3,CAIRGTDVQETQYF,TGTGCCATCAGGGGGACAGACGTTCAAGAGACCCAGTACTTC
TRBJ2-3,-,TRBD2,TRBV19,CASRLAGGVTDTQYF,TGTGCCAGTAGACTAGCGGGAGGGGTCACAGATACGCAGTATTTT
TRBJ2-2,-,-,TRBV27,CASSLLTPANTGELFF,TGTGCCAGCAGTTTATTAACACCCGCGAACACCGGGGAGCTGTTTTTT
TRBJ1-2,-,-,TRBV10-1,CASSDPDGSSPYGYTF,TGCGCCAGCAGTGACCCCGACGGATCTTCCCCCTATGGCTACACCTTC
TRBJ2-5,-,TRBD2,TRBV11-2,CASSFQLAGDQETQYF,TGTGCCAGCAGCTTCCAACTAGCGGGAGACCAAGAGACCCAGTACTTC
TRBJ1-4,-,TRBD1,TRBV5-8,CASSLELRTGLNEKLFF,TGTGCCAGCAGCTTGGAGTTAAGGACAGGGCTTAATGAAAAACTGTTTTTT
TRBJ1-1,-,-,TRBV5-4,CASSLGRDLEAFF,TGTGCCAGCAGCTTGGGGAGGGACCTGGAAGCTTTCTTT